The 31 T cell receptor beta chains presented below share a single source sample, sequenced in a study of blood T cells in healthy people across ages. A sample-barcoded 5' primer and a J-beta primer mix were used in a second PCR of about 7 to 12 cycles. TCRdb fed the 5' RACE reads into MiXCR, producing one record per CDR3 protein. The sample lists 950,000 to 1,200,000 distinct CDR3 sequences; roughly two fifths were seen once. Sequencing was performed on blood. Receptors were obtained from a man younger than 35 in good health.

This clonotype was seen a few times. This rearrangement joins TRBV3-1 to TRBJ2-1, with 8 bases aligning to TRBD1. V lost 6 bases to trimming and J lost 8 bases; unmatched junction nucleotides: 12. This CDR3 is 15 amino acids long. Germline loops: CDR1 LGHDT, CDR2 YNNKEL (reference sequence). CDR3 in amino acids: CASSRMDRVTDEQFF. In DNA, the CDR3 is TGTGCCAGCAGTCGGATGGACAGGGTTACTGATGAGCAGTTCTTC.

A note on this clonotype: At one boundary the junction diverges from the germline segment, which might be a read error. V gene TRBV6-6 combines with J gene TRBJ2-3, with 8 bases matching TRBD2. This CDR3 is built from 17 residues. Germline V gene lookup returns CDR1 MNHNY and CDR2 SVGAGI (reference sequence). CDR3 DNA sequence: TGTGCCAGCAGCCCTCCCAGCGGGGGAGCTAGCACAGATACACAGTATTTT. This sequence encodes CASSPPSGGASTDTQYF.

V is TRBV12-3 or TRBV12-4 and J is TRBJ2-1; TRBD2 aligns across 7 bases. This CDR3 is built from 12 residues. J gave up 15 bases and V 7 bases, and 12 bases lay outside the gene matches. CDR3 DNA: TGTGCCAGCACCGATAGGCGGGGGAGTTGGTTCTTC. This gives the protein CASTDRRGSWFF.

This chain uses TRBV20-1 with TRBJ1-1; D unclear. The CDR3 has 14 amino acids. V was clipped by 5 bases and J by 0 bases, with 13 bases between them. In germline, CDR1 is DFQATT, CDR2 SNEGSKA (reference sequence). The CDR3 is CSAQAANLNTEAFF. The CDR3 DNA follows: TGCAGTGCTCAGGCAGCTAACTTGAACACTGAAGCTTTCTTT.

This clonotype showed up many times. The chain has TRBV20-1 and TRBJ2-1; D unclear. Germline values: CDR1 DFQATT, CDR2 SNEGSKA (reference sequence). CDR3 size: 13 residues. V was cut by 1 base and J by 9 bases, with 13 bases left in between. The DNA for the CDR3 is TGCAGTGCTAGAGGCCCCTATTACCCTGAGCAGTTCTTC. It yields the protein CSARGPYYPEQFF.

CDR3 sequence reads: CATSKGSYGYTF. CDR3 nucleotide sequence: TGTGCCACCAGCAAGGGATCTTATGGCTACACCTTC. This chain links TRBV24-1 with TRBJ1-2; no firm D call. CDR3 length equals 12 residues. With 7 bases removed from V and 5 bases from J, the gap between germline ends came to 10 bases. CDR1 is KGHDR and CDR2 is SFDVKD in the germline V gene.

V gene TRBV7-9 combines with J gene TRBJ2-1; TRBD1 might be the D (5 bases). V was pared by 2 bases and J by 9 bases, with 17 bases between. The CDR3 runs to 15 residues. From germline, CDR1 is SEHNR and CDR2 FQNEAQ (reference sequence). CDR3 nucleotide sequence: TGTGCCAGCAGCTTATTAAAAGGGGTAGGTGGTGAGCAGTTCTTC. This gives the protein CASSLLKGVGGEQFF.

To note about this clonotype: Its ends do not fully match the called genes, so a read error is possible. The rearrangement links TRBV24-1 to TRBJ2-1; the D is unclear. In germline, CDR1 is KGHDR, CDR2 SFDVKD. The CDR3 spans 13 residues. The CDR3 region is CATSDRRYNAQFF. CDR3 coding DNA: TGTGCCACCAGTGACCGAAGATACAATGCGCAGTTCTTC.

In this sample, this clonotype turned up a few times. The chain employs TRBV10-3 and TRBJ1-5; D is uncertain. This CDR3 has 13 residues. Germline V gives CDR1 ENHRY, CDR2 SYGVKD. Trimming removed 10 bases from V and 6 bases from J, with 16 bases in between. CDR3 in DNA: TGTGCCACCGCAGACGGTCTCGCTCAGCCCCAGCATTTT. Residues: CATADGLAQPQHF.

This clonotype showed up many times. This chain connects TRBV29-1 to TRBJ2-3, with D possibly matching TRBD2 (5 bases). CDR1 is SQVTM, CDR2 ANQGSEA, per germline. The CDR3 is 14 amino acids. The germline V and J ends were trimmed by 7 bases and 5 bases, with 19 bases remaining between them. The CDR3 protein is CSAWFLGGQDTQYF. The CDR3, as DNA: TGCAGCGCCTGGTTCCTCGGCGGGCAAGATACGCAGTATTTT.

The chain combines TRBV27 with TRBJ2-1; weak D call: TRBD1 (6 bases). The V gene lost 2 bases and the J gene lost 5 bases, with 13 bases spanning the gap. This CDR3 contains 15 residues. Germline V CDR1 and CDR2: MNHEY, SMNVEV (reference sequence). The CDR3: CASSLADSLNNEQFF. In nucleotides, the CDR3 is TGTGCCAGCAGTTTAGCGGACAGCCTAAACAATGAGCAGTTCTTC.

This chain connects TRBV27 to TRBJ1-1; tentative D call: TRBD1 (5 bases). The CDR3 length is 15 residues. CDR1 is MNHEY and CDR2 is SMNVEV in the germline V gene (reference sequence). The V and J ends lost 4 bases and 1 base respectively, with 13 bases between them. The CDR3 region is CASSWAGGGNTEAFF. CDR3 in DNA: TGTGCCAGCAGTTGGGCCGGGGGGGGGAACACTGAAGCTTTCTTT.

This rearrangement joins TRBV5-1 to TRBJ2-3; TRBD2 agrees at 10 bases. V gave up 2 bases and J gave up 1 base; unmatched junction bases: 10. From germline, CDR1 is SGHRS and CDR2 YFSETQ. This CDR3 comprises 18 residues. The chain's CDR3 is CASSLERGGRSGTDTQYF. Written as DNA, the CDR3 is TGCGCCAGCAGCTTAGAGCGGGGGGGCCGGTCGGGCACAGATACGCAGTATTTT.

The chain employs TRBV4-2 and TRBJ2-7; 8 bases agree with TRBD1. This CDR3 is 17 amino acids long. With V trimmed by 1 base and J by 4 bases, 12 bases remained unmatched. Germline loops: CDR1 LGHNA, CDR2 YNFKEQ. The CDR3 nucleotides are TGTGCCAGCAGCCAAGCGACAGGGGAAAGGGGGGAATACGAGCAGTACTTC. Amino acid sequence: CASSQATGERGEYEQYF.

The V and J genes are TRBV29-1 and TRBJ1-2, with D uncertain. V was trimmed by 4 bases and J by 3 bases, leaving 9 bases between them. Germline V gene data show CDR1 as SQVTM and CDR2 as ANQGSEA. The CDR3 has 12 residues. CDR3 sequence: CSVGEGDYGYTF. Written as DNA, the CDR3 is TGCAGCGTTGGGGAGGGTGACTATGGCTACACCTTC.

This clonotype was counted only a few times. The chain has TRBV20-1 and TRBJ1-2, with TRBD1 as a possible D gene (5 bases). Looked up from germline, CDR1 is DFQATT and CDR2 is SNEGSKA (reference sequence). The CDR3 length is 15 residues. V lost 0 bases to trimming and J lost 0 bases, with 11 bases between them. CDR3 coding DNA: TGCAGTGCTAGAGAGGGCGGGGCAGCTAACTATGGCTACACCTTC. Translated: CSAREGGAANYGYTF.

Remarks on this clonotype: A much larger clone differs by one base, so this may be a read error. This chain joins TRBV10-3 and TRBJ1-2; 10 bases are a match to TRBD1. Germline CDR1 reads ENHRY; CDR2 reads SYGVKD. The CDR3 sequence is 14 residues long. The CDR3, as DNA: TGTACCATCAGTTCGGGACAGGGGCCCTATGGCTACACCTTC. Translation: CTISSGQGPYGYTF.

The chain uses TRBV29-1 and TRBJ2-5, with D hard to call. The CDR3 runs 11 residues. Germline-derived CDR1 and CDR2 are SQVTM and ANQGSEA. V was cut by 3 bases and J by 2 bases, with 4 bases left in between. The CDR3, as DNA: TGCAGCGTTGACCCTCAAGAGACCCAGTACTTC. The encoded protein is CSVDPQETQYF.

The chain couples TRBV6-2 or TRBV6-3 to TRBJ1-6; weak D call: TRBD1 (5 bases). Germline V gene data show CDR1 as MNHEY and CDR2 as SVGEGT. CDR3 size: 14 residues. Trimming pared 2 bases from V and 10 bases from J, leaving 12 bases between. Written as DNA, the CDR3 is TGTGCCAGCAGTTACGCAGGGAGTCGATCACCCCTCCACTTT. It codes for CASSYAGSRSPLHF.

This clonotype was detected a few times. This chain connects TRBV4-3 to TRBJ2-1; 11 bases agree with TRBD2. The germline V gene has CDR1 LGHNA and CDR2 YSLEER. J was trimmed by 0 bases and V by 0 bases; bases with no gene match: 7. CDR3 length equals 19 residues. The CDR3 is CASSQDRLAGTSSYNEQFF. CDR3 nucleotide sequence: TGCGCCAGCAGCCAAGATAGACTAGCGGGGACCAGCTCCTACAATGAGCAGTTCTTC.

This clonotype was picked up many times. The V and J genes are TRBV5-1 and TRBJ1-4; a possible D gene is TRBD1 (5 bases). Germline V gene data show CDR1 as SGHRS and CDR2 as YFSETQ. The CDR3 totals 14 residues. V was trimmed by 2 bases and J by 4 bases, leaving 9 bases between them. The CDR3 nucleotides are TGCGCCAGCAGCTTTGACAGCCGTAATGAAAAACTGTTTTTT. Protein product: CASSFDSRNEKLFF.

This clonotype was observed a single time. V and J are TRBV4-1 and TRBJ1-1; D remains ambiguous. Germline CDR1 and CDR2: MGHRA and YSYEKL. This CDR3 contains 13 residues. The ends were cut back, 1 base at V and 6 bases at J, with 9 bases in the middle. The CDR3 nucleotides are TGCGCCAGCAGCCAAGGACTCTTCGCTGAAGCTTTCTTT. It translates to CASSQGLFAEAFF.

CDR3: CSATDSGYATEAFF. DNA of the CDR3: TGCAGTGCGACGGACAGTGGGTATGCCACTGAAGCTTTCTTT. V is TRBV20-1 and J is TRBJ1-1, with a tentative D call TRBD1 (6 bases). Germline CDR1 is DFQATT and CDR2 is SNEGSKA (reference sequence). The V end was cut by 6 bases, the J end by 4 bases, with 18 bases between. The CDR3 is made up of 14 amino acids.

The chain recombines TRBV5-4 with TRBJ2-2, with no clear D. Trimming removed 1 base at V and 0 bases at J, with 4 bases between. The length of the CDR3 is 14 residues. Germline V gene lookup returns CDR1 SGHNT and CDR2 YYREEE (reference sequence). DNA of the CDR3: TGTGCCAGCAGCTTGAAAACGAACACCGGGGAGCTGTTTTTT. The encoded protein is CASSLKTNTGELFF.

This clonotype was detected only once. DNA for the CDR3: TGTGCCAGCAGTACCGCGGCCTCTGGAAACACCATATATTTT. This sequence encodes CASSTAASGNTIYF. The chain has TRBV6-6 and TRBJ1-3, with unresolved D. Germline V gene data show CDR1 as MNHNY and CDR2 as SVGAGI (reference sequence). The CDR3 is made up of 14 amino acids. The germline V and J ends were trimmed by 5 bases and 0 bases, with 8 bases remaining between them.

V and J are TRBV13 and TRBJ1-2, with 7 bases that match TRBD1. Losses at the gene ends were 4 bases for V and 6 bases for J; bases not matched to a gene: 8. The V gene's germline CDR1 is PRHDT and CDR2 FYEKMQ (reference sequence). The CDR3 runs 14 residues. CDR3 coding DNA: TGTGCCAGCAGCTCGACAGAGGACAGGCATGGCTACACCTTC. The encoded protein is CASSSTEDRHGYTF.

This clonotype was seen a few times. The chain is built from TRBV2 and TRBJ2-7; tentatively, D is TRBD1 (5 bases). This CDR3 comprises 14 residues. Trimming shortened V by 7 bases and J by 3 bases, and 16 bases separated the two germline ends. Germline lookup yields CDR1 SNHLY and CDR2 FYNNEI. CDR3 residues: CASNADIQYYEQYF. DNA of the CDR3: TGTGCCAGCAACGCGGACATTCAATACTACGAGCAGTACTTC.

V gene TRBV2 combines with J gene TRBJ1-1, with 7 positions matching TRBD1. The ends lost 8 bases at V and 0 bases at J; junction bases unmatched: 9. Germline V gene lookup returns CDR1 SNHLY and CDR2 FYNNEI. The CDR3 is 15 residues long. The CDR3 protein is CASLSTGTMNTEAFF. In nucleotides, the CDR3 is TGTGCCAGCCTTTCGACAGGGACCATGAACACTGAAGCTTTCTTT.

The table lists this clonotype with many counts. The CDR3 protein is CASSLRDRASYEQYF. In DNA form, the CDR3 reads TGTGCCAGCAGCTTAAGGGACAGGGCCTCCTACGAGCAGTACTTC. The J gene is TRBJ2-7, the V gene TRBV7-9; 9 nucleotides match TRBD1. CDR1 and CDR2 (germline): SEHNR, FQNEAQ (reference sequence). J gave up 0 bases and V 2 bases, and 2 bases lay outside the gene matches. CDR3 length: 15 residues.

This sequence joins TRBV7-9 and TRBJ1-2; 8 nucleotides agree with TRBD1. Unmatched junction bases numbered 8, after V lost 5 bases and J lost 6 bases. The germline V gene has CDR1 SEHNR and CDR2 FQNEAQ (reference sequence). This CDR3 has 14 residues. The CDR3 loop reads CASSMDRVEHGYTF. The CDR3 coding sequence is TGTGCCAGCAGCATGGACAGGGTTGAGCATGGCTACACCTTC. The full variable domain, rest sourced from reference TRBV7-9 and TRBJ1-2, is DTGVSQNPRHKITKRGQNVTFRCDPISEHNRLYWYRQTLGQGPEFLTYFQNEAQLEKSRLLSDRFSAERPKGSFSTLEIQRTEQGDSAMYLCASSMDRVEHGYTFGSGTRLTVV.

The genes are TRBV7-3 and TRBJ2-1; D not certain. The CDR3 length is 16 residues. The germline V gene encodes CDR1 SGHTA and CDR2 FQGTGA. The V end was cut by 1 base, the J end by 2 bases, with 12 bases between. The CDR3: CASSLIGVGAYNEQFF. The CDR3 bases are TGTGCCAGCAGCTTAATTGGGGTTGGGGCCTACAATGAGCAGTTCTTC.